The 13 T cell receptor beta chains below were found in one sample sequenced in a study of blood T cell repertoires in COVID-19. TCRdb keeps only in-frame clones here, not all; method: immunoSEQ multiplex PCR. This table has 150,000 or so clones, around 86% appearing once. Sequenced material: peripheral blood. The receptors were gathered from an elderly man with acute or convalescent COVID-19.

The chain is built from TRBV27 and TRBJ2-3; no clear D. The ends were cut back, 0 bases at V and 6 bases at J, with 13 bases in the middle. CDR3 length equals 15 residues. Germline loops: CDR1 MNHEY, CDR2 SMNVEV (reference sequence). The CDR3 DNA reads TGTGCCAGCAGTTTATCGGCTGGCCAAGCGGATACGCAGTATTTT. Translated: CASSLSAGQADTQYF.

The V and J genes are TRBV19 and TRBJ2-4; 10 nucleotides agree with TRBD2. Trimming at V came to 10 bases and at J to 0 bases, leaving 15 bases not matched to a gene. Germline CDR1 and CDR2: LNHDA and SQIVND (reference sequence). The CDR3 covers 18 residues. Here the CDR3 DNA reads TGTGCCACCCGCCTTTCCAGCGGGGGGGCACTAGCCAAAAACATTCAGTACTTC. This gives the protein CATRLSSGGALAKNIQYF.

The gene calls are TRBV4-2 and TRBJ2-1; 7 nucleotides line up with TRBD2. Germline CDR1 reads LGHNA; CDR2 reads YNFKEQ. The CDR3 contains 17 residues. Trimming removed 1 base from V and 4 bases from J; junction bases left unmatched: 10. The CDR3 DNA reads TGTGCCAGCAGCCAAGCGAGCGGGCTAGCGGTGTACAATGAGCAGTTCTTC. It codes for CASSQASGLAVYNEQFF.

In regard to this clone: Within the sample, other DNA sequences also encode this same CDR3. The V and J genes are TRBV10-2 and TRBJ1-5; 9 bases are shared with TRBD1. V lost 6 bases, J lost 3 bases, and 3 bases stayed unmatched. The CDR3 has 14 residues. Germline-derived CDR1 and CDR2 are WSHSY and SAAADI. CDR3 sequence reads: CASSRDRDNQPQHF. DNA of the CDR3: TGCGCCAGCAGCCGGGACAGGGACAATCAGCCCCAGCATTTT.

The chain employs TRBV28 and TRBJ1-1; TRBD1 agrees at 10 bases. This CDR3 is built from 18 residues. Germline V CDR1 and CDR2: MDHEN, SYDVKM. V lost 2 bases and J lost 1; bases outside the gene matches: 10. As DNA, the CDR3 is TGTGCCAGCAGTTTACCCAGGGGACAGGGGAGTAGGAACACTGAAGCTTTCTTT. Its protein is CASSLPRGQGSRNTEAFF.

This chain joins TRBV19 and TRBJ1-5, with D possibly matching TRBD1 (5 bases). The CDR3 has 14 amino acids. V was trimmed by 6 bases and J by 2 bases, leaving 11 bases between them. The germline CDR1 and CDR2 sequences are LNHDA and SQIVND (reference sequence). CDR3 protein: CASSPQGRNQPQHF. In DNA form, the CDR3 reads TGTGCCAGTAGCCCCCAGGGCCGCAATCAGCCCCAGCATTTT.

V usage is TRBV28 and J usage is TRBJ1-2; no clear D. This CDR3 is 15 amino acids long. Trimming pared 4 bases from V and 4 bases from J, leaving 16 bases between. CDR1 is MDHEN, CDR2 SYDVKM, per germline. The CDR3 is CASSSSAGDPYGYTF. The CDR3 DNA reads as TGTGCCAGCAGTTCATCGGCAGGCGATCCCTATGGCTACACCTTC.

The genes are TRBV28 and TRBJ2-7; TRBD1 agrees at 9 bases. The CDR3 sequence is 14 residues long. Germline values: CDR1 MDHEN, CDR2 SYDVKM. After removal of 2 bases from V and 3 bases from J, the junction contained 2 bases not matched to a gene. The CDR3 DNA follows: TGTGCCAGCAGTTTAGCGGGACAGGGCTACGAGCAGTACTTC. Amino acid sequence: CASSLAGQGYEQYF.

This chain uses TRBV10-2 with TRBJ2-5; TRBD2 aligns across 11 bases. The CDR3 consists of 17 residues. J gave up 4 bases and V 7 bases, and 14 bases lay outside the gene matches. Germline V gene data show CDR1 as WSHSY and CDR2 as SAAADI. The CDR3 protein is CASTRRLAGGGGETQYF. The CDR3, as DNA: TGCGCCAGCACGAGACGGCTAGCGGGAGGCGGGGGAGAGACCCAGTACTTC.

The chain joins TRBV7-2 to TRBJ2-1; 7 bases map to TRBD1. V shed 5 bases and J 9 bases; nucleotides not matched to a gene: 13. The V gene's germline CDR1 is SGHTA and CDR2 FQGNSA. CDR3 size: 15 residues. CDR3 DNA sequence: TGTGCCAGCAGCCCCCCCGGGCTAGGGGGCGGTGAGCAGTTCTTC. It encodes CASSPPGLGGGEQFF.

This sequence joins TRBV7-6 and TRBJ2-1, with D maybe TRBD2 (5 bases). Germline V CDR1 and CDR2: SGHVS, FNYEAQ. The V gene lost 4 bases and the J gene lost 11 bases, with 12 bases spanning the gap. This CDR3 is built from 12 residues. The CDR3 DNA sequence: TGTGCCAGCAGCTCAATGGAGGATAAGCAGTTCTTC. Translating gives CASSSMEDKQFF.

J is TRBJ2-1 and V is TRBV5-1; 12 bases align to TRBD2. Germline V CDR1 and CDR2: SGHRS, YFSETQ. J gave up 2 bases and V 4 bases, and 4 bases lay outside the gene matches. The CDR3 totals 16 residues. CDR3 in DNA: TGCGCCAGCAGCCTGACTAGCGGGAGTACCTACAATGAGCAGTTCTTC. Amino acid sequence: CASSLTSGSTYNEQFF. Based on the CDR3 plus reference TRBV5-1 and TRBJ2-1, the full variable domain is KAGVTQTPRYLIKTRGQQVTLSCSPISGHRSVSWYQQTPGQGLQFLFEYFSETQRNKGNFPGRFSGRQFSNSRSEMNVSTLELGDSALYLCASSLTSGSTYNEQFFGPGTRLTVL.

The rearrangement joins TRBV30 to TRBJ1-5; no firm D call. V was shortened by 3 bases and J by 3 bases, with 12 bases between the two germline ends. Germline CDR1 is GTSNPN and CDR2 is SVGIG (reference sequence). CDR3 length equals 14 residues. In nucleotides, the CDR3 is TGTGCCTGGAGAGAGGGTTCCCTCAATCAGCCCCAGCATTTT. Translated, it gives CAWREGSLNQPQHF.